One sample yielded the 14 T cell receptor beta chains listed below, sequenced in a study of metastatic and nonmetastatic thyroid tumors. TCRdb re-called clones via MiXCR from the PCR reads. The data contain around 16,000 clones, approximately 13% of them singletons. The entire patient cohort was treatment-naive prior to thyroid surgery. Sample: tumor tissue. All receptors come from a female donor with papillary thyroid cancer or a benign thyroid nodule (not recorded which). Some clones in this sample may be carry-over from other donors' samples.

This clone has a count of ten or more. The rearrangement links TRBV9 to TRBJ2-7; D not resolved. V shed 0 bases and J shed 5 bases, with 15 bases lying between them. The CDR3 is 15 amino acids. Germline CDR1 is SGDLS and CDR2 is YYNGEE. DNA for the CDR3: TGTGCCAGCAGCGTAGCTCCTTCTAAGATTGACGAGCAGTACTTC. Translating it yields CASSVAPSKIDEQYF.

This clone was detected ten times or more. This sequence joins TRBV7-9 and TRBJ1-4; 8 bases are a match to TRBD1. V trimming: 1 base; J trimming: 7 bases; junction bases outside the gene matches: 2. Germline V gene lookup returns CDR1 SEHNR and CDR2 FQNEAQ (reference sequence). This CDR3 region has 14 residues. The CDR3: CASSLDRGSEKLFF. DNA for the CDR3: TGTGCCAGCAGCTTAGACAGGGGGTCTGAAAAACTGTTTTTT.

This clone was recorded only once. V usage is TRBV5-1 and J usage is TRBJ1-4; TRBD1 agrees at 8 bases. From germline, CDR1 is SGHRS and CDR2 YFSETQ. The V segment lost 1 base and the J segment 4 bases; nucleotides outside the gene matches: 6. The CDR3 is 16 residues long. The CDR3 loop reads CASSLTGGGLNEKLFF. DNA of the CDR3: TGCGCCAGCAGCTTGACAGGGGGAGGGCTTAATGAAAAACTGTTTTTT.

Many counts were recorded for this clone. The chain employs TRBV24-1 and TRBJ1-2; unclear D gene. Trimming cost V 4 bases and J 5 bases, with 7 bases left between them. This CDR3 spans 12 amino acids. The germline V gene encodes CDR1 KGHDR and CDR2 SFDVKD. CDR3 residues: CATSEGPYGYTF. The CDR3 DNA sequence: TGTGCCACCAGTGAAGGTCCTTATGGCTACACCTTC.

This clone was found many times. This chain links TRBV9 with TRBJ2-5, with TRBD1 identical over 10 bases. The germline CDR1 and CDR2 sequences are SGDLS and YYNGEE. The CDR3 has 16 residues. The V and J ends lost 0 bases and 2 bases, in that order; junction bases with no gene match: 4. CDR3 nucleotides: TGTGCCAGCAGCGTAGGTTTGGGACAGGGGCAAGAGACCCAGTACTTC. The encoded protein is CASSVGLGQGQETQYF.

This clone was recorded many times. V usage is TRBV7-9 and J usage is TRBJ1-5; TRBD1 aligns across 9 bases. The V gene end was trimmed by 4 bases and the J gene end by 4 bases; junction bases not matched to a gene: 8. CDR3 length equals 16 residues. The germline gives CDR1 SEHNR, CDR2 FQNEAQ (reference sequence). The CDR3 DNA is TGTGCCAGCAGCTCCAGCGGGACAGGGACAAATCAGCCCCAGCATTTT. This sequence encodes CASSSSGTGTNQPQHF.

This clone was seen repeatedly, ten times or more. The genes are TRBV11-2 and TRBJ2-7; the match to TRBD2 covers 7 bases. Germline V CDR1 and CDR2: SGHAT, FQNNGV. The CDR3 spans 12 residues. Trimming removed 3 bases from V and 5 bases from J; junction bases left unmatched: 1. CDR3 region: CASSFGGNEQYF. CDR3 nucleotides: TGTGCCAGCAGCTTCGGGGGGAACGAGCAGTACTTC.

This clone came up a few times. The limits of the CDR3 on the DNA are not certain, so only TCRdb's listed CDR3 is given. The genes are TRBV11-1 and TRBJ2-7; TRBD2 is the table's D call, not checked against the DNA. 18 amino acids form the CDR3, both terminal residues included. Germline V CDR1 and CDR2: SGHAT, FQDESV (reference sequence). The CDR3 region is CASSFYICSGASGYEQYF.

This clone was seen repeatedly, ten times or more. This sequence joins TRBV30 and TRBJ2-5; 15 nucleotides align to TRBD2. V gave up 5 bases and J gave up 2 bases; unmatched junction bases: 9. Germline values: CDR1 GTSNPN, CDR2 SVGIG (reference sequence). The CDR3 length is 17 residues. This CDR3 reads CAWPTGLAGGIQETQYF. The CDR3 DNA is TGTGCCTGGCCCACGGGACTAGCGGGAGGAATTCAAGAGACCCAGTACTTC.

This clone was seen many times. CDR3 DNA sequence: TGTGCCAGCAGCACAAGCGGCAGGGAGGACGAGCAGTACTTC. This gives the protein CASSTSGREDEQYF. The gene calls are TRBV9 and TRBJ2-7; maybe TRBD2 (6 bases). Per the germline V gene, CDR1 is SGDLS and CDR2 is YYNGEE. This CDR3 has 14 amino acids. V lost 4 bases, J lost 5 bases, and 16 bases lay in between.

This clone showed up many times. The chain recombines TRBV5-1 with TRBJ2-6; the D is unclear. V was trimmed by 0 bases and J by 2 bases, leaving 6 bases between them. The CDR3 covers 15 residues. Germline-derived CDR1 and CDR2 are SGHRS and YFSETQ. The CDR3 coding sequence is TGCGCCAGCAGCTTGGCGGAGCCTGGGGCCAACGTCCTGACTTTC. The encoded protein is CASSLAEPGANVLTF.

The gene calls are TRBV3-1 and TRBJ1-6; D unresolved. There are 13 residues in the CDR3. With 3 bases removed from V and 14 bases from J, the gap between germline ends came to 14 bases. Germline lookup yields CDR1 LGHDT and CDR2 YNNKEL (reference sequence). Written as DNA, the CDR3 is TGTGCCAGCAGCCATCGGCAACCCGCGACCCTCCACTTT. As protein: CASSHRQPATLHF. The full variable domain, completed using reference TRBV3-1 and TRBJ1-6, is DTAVSQTPKYLVTQMGNDKSIKCEQNLGHDTMYWYKQDSKKFLKIMFSYNNKELIINETVPNRFSPKSPDKAHLNLHINSLELGDSAVYFCASSHRQPATLHFGNGTRLTVT.

This clone was counted at least ten times. The chain employs TRBV19 and TRBJ2-2; tentatively, D is TRBD2 (5 bases). V lost 1 base and J 4 bases, leaving 16 bases between the germline ends. This CDR3 contains 17 residues. From germline, CDR1 is LNHDA and CDR2 SQIVND (reference sequence). The CDR3 region is CASSIGGWGVTTGELFF. The CDR3 nucleotides read TGTGCCAGTAGTATAGGCGGATGGGGAGTGACCACCGGGGAGCTGTTTTTT.

Of note for this clone: The junction departs from the called germline gene at one end, perhaps through a read error. The genes are TRBV7-2 and TRBJ2-2; possibly TRBD1 for D (7 bases). The CDR3 is 15 amino acids. CDR1 SGHTA and CDR2 FQGNSA come from the germline V gene. In DNA form, the CDR3 reads TGTGCCAGCAGCTTGCAGGGGGGACACCCCGGGGAGCTGTGTTTT. This encodes CASSLQGGHPGELCF.